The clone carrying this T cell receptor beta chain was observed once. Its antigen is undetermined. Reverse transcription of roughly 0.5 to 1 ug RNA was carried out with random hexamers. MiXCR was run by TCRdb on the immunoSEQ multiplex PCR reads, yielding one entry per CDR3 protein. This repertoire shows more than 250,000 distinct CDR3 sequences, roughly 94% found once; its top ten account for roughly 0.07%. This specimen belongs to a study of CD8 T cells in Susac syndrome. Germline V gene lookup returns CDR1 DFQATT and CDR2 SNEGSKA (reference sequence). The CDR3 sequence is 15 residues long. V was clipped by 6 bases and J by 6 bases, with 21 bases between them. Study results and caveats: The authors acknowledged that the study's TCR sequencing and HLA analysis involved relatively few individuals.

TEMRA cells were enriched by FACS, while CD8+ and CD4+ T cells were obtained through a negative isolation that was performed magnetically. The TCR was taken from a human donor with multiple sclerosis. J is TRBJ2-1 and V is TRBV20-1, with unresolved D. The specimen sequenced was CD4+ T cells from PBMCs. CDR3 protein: CSAQTQSQLSNEQFF. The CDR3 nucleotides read TGCAGTGCCCAGACCCAGTCTCAGCTTTCCAATGAGCAGTTCTTC.